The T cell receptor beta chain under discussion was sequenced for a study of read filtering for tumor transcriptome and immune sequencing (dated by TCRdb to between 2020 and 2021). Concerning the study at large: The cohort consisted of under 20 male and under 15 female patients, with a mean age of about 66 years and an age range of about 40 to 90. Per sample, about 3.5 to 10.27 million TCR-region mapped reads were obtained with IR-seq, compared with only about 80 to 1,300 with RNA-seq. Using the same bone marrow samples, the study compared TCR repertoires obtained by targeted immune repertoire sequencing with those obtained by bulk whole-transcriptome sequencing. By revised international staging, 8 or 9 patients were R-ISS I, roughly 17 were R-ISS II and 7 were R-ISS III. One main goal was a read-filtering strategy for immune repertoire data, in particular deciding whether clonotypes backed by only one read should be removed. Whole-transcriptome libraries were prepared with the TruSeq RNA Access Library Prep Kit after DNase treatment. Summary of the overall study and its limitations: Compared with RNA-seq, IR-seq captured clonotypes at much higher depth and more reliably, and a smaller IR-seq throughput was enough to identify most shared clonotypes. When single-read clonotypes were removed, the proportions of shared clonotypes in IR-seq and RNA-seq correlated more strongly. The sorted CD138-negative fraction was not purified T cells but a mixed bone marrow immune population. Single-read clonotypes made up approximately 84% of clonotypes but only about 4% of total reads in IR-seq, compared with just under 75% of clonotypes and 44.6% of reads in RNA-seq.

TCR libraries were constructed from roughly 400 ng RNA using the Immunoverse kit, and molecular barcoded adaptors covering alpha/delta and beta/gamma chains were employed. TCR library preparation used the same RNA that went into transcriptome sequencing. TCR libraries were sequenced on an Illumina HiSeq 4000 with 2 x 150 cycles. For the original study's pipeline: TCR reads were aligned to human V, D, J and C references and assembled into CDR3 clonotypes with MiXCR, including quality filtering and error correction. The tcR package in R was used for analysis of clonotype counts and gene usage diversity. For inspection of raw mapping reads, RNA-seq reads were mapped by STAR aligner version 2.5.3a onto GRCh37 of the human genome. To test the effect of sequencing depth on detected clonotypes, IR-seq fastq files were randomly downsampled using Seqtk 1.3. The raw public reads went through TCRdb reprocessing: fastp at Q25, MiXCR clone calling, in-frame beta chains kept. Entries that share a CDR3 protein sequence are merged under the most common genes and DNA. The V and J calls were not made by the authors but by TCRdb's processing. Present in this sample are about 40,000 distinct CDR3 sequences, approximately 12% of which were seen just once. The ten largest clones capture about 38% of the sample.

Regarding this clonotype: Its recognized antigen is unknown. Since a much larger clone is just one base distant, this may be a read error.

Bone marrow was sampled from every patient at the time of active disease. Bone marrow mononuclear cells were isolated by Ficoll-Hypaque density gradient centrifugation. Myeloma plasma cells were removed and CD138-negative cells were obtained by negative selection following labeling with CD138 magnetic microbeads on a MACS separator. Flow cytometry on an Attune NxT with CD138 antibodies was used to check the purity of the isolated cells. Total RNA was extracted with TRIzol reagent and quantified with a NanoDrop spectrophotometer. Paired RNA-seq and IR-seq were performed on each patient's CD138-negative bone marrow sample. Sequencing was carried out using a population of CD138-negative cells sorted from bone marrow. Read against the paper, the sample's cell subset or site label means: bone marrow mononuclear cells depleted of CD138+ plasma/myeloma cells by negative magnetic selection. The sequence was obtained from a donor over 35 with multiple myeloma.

The nucleotide sequence reads as follows: TGTGCCAGCTCACCACCGGGCCAGGGTGACAGCATTCAGTACTTC. This codes for CASSPPGQGDSIQYF. The V gene is TRBV18 and the J gene is TRBJ2-4, and possibly TRBD1, on 5 matching bases. Trimming at the junction amounts to 0 bases on V and 9 bases on J, and the germline ends lie 15 bases apart. The CDR3 contains 15 residues, cysteine and phenylalanine counted. CDR3 DNA is the only sequence kept; it has 45 bases, read in frame from the first base. From the germline V gene, CDR1 is KGHSH and CDR2 is LQKENI.